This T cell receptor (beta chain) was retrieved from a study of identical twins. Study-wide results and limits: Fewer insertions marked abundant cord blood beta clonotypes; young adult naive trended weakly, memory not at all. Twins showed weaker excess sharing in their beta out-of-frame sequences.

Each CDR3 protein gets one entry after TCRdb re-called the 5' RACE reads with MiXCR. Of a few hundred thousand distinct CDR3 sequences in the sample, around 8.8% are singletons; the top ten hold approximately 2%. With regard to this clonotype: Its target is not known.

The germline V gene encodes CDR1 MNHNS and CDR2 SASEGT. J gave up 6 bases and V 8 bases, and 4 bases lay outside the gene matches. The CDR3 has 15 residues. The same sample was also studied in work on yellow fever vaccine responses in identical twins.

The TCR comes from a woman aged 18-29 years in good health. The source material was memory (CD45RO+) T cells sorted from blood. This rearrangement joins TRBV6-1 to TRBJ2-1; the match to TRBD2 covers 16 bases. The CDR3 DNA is TGTGCCAGCGGGACTAGCGGGAGGGGCAGCAATGAGCAGTTCTTC. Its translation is CASGTSGRGSNEQFF.